This T cell receptor beta chain is drawn from a study of blood T cells in healthy people across ages. Using a J-beta primer mix together with a sample-barcoded 5' primer, a second PCR was run for about 6 to 12 cycles. TCRdb passed the 5' RACE reads through MiXCR, listing each CDR3 protein once. Seen here are 730,000 or so distinct CDR3 sequences, around 41% observed once, and the top ten hold about 30%. The CDR3 sequence is 13 residues long. The germline V gene encodes CDR1 DFQATT and CDR2 SNEGSKA (reference sequence). After removal of 3 bases from V and 5 bases from J, the junction contained 6 bases not matched to a gene. This clonotype appeared many times. Total RNA extraction produced at least 5 micrograms (per sample) for the study.

This clonotype was sampled from an elderly man in good health. The chain combines TRBV20-1 with TRBJ2-5; 7 nucleotides line up with TRBD1. The sample consisted of blood. The CDR3 nucleotides read TGCAGTGCTAGTTGGCCGACAGGGGAGACCCAGTACTTC. Amino acids: CSASWPTGETQYF.